The clone carrying this T cell receptor (beta chain) showed up many times. Its specificity is not known. Amplification of TCR beta CDR3 regions used RNA as the template. The HTBI set primed first-round TCR CDR3 RT-PCR. MiXCR, applied by TCRdb to the multiplex PCR reads, yields one record per CDR3 protein. The table shows about 480,000 distinct CDR3 sequences, with 14% occurring only once. The entry originates in a study of T cells in Graves' hyperthyroidism and ophthalmopathy. Patients were aged 18 to 65, had disease duration under 2 months, and had newly diagnosed hyperthyroidism. Study-wide results and caveats: Most clonotypes that expanded in the thyroid above 0.001 also showed up in blood.

This receptor was taken from a woman between 18 and 29 years old with Graves' hyperthyroidism. Sequencing input: blood.

The CDR3 sequence: CASSNTGELFF. The CDR3 bases are TGTGCCAGCAGTAACACCGGGGAGCTGTTTTTT. The genes are TRBV27 and TRBJ2-2; D gene ambiguous. Trimming left V 5 bases short and J 2 bases short, with 0 bases between. This CDR3 has 11 residues. Germline lookup yields CDR1 MNHEY and CDR2 SMNVEV (reference sequence).